This T cell receptor beta chain stems from a study of technical replicates of blood from a few donors. This table comes from immunoSEQ multiplex PCR, and its TCRdb copy is limited to in-frame clones, with some not included. Found here are about 88,000 clones, around 95% of them singletons; the top ten hold around 0.3%. CDR3 length: 12 amino acids. Trimming pared 8 bases from V and 4 bases from J, leaving 11 bases between. Germline CDR1 reads MNHEY; CDR2 reads SVGAGI. The V call is TRBV6-5, the J call TRBJ2-5; D is possibly TRBD1 (6 bases). Sequenced material: T cells isolated from PBMCs. The clonotype was recovered from a human donor in good health. This chain's CDR3 is CASSGVAETQYF. CDR3 nucleotide sequence: TGTGCCAGCTCAGGGGTAGCAGAGACCCAGTACTTC.